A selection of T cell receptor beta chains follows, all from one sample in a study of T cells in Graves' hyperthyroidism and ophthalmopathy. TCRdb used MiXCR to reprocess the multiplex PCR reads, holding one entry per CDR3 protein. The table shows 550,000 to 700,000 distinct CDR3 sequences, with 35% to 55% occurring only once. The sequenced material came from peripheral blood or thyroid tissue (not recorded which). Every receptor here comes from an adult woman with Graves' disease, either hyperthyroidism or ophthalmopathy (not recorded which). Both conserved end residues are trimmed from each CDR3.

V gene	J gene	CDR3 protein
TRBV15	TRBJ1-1	ATHMNTEAF
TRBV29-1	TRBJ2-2	SSRAGEDTGELF
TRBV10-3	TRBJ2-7	AISHVGEQY
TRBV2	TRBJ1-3	ASSVDTGNTIY
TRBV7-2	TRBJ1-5	ASSPAVPRANQPQH
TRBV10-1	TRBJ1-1	ASSEGEYTEAF
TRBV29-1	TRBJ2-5	SVRAALAGGSHQETQY
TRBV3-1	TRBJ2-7	ASSQKTGTSGYEQY
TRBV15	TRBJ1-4	ATSRGGGAEEKLF
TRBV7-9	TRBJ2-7	ASSRDRATYEQY
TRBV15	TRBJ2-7	ATSRGASGSYEQY
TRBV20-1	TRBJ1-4	SARKGQGMSGKLF
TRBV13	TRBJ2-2	ASSLGLAGATGELF
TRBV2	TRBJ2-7	ASSRADSYEQY
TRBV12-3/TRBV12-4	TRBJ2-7	AGSQGPGEQC
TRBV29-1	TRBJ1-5	SVATNSNQPQH
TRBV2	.	ASSLRLDSYEQY
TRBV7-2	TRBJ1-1	ASSFGQGARAF
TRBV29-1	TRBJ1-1	SVDPKTVNTEAF
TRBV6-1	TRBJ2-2	ASSDRTGELF
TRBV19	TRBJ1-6	ASTVSPLH
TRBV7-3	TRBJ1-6	ANNLRQGSPLH
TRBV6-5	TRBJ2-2	ASSLGWDGELF
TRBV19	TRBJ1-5	ASSMSPRVPPQH
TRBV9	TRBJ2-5	ASSKSGETQY
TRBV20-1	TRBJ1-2	SAKTGEIDGYT